This is a list of T cell receptor beta chains from one sample in a study of control samples from healthy donors and cancer patients. TCRdb keeps only in-frame clones here, not all; method: immunoSEQ multiplex PCR. The data contain about 130,000 clones, just under 95% of them seen just once; the ten biggest clones take up more than 13%. The sample taken for sequencing was PBMCs. These TCRs come from a man aged 55 to 69 with colorectal cancer. CDR3s include the opening cysteine and the closing phenylalanine or tryptophan. A D gene is named only where the DNA matches it firmly. For some rows the clone size is stated as once, few or many, or as a class when expanded; others skip it.

d_call: .
v_call: TRBV27
clone_size: .
j_call: TRBJ2-7
cdr3_nt: TGTGCCAGCAGTTTACAGGGGCCTTCCTCCTACGAGCAGTACTTC
cdr3_aa: CASSLQGPSSYEQYF

d_call: TRBD1
v_call: TRBV28
clone_size: .
j_call: TRBJ1-2
cdr3_nt: TGTGCCAGCAGTCCGGACAGGGGTTTGGAAGGGGGCTACACCTTC
cdr3_aa: CASSPDRGLEGGYTF

d_call: .
v_call: TRBV7-2
clone_size: .
j_call: TRBJ1-3
cdr3_nt: TGTGCCAGCAGCTTAGCTCCAGGAACTGGAAACACCATATATTTT
cdr3_aa: CASSLAPGTGNTIYF

d_call: .
v_call: TRBV5-8
clone_size: once
j_call: TRBJ1-1
cdr3_nt: TGTGCCAGCAGCTTCGGCGCGAACACTGAAGCTTTCTTT
cdr3_aa: CASSFGANTEAFF

d_call: .
v_call: TRBV6-2/TRBV6-3
clone_size: once
j_call: TRBJ1-1
cdr3_nt: TGTGCCAGCAGTCAGGGACCGGGGGTCATGAACACTGAAGCTTTCTTT
cdr3_aa: CASSQGPGVMNTEAFF

d_call: .
v_call: TRBV2
clone_size: .
j_call: TRBJ2-3
cdr3_nt: TGTGCCAGCAGTGAAAGGCAACAGGGAGCAGATACGCAGTATTTT
cdr3_aa: CASSERQQGADTQYF

d_call: .
v_call: TRBV6-5
clone_size: .
j_call: TRBJ1-4
cdr3_nt: TGTGCCAGCAGTCGCTTAAACGAAAAACTGTTTTTT
cdr3_aa: CASSRLNEKLFF

d_call: .
v_call: TRBV6-2/TRBV6-3
clone_size: .
j_call: TRBJ1-6
cdr3_nt: TGTGCCAGCAGTGGCCCTACGAATTCACCCCTCCACTTT
cdr3_aa: CASSGPTNSPLHF

d_call: TRBD1
v_call: TRBV6-2/TRBV6-3
clone_size: .
j_call: TRBJ2-3
cdr3_nt: TGTGCCAGCAGTCGGGACAGGGGGAAGTCCACAGATACGCAGTATTTT
cdr3_aa: CASSRDRGKSTDTQYF

d_call: TRBD1
v_call: TRBV25-1
clone_size: once
j_call: TRBJ1-1
cdr3_nt: TGTGCCAGCAGAGTAGGCTGGACAGGGGAGCACACTGAAGCTTTCTTT
cdr3_aa: CASRVGWTGEHTEAFF

d_call: .
v_call: TRBV14
clone_size: .
j_call: TRBJ1-3
cdr3_nt: TGTGCCAGCAGCCAAGGACAAAGGGGTGGAAACACCATATATTTT
cdr3_aa: CASSQGQRGGNTIYF

d_call: .
v_call: TRBV5-1
clone_size: .
j_call: TRBJ1-1
cdr3_nt: TGCGCCAGCAGCTTGACATTTTCCACTGAAGCTTTCTTT
cdr3_aa: CASSLTFSTEAFF

d_call: .
v_call: TRBV4-3
clone_size: .
j_call: TRBJ2-7
cdr3_nt: TGCGCCAGCAGCCAAGATAGGGGACGGTCCTACGAGCAGTACTTC
cdr3_aa: CASSQDRGRSYEQYF

d_call: .
v_call: TRBV5-1
clone_size: .
j_call: TRBJ1-1
cdr3_nt: TGCGCCAGCAGCCTAAAACAGGGAGGGACTGAAGCTTTCTTT
cdr3_aa: CASSLKQGGTEAFF

d_call: TRBD1
v_call: TRBV3-1/TRBV3-2
clone_size: .
j_call: TRBJ2-1
cdr3_nt: TGTGCCAGCAGCCCACAACAGGGGAGCGAGCAGTTCTTC
cdr3_aa: CASSPQQGSEQFF

d_call: .
v_call: TRBV27
clone_size: .
j_call: TRBJ2-7
cdr3_nt: TGTGCCAGCAGTTTATCGCGAGGGACCTACGAGCAGTACTTC
cdr3_aa: CASSLSRGTYEQYF